Included here is one TCR beta chain sequence, with context. Its antigen is undetermined. The entry originates in a study of cytomegalovirus exposure and HLA in healthy donors. General observations from the study: Later on, an analysis showed TCR association rates differing by HLA locus, with DRB1 the most and HLA-C the fewest. Common viral pathogens seemed, in a later analysis, to connect with several of the most significant clusters. A prior analysis recorded that most TCR beta V segments were productive about 87% or about 30% of the time.

J gave up 4 bases and V 4 bases, and 6 bases lay outside the gene matches. The CDR3 extends over 15 amino acids. Looked up from germline, CDR1 is WNHNN and CDR2 is SYGVQD (reference sequence). The PCR had 60 Vbeta and 13 Jbeta primers. TCRdb's copy holds only in-frame clones and misses some; the assay was immunoSEQ multiplex PCR. The sample lists 130,000 or so clones, 88% occurring once. At the time of sampling, donors were nominally healthy, though unrecorded immune exposures were likely. The clonotype was recovered from a woman between 35 and 50 years old in good health and CMV-seronegative. The specimen was PBMCs. This chain uses TRBV10-1 with TRBJ2-5, with TRBD2 identical over 10 bases. DNA for the CDR3: TGCGCCAGCAGTGCCAGACTAGCGGGTGGAGAGACCCAGTACTTC. This sequence encodes CASSARLAGGETQYF.